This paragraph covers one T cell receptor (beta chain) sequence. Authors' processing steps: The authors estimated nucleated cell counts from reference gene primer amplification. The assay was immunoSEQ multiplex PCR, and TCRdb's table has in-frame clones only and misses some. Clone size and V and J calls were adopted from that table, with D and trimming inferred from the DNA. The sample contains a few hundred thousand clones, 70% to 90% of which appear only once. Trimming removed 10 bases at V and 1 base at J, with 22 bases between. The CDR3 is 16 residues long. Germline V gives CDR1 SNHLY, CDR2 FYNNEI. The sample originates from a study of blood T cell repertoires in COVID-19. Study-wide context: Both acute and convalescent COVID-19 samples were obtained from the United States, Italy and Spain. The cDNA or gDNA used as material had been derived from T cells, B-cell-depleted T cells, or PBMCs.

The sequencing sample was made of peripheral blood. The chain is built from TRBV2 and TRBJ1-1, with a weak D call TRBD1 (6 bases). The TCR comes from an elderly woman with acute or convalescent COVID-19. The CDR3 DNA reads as TGTGCCACCCAGCCACCGGTCAGGGGCAGGAACACTGAAGCTTTCTTT. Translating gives CATQPPVRGRNTEAFF. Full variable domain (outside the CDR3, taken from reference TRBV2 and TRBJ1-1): EPEVTQTPSHQVTQMGQEVILRCVPISNHLYFYWYRQILGQKVEFLVSFYNNEISEKSEIFDDQFSVERPDGSNFTLKIRSTKLEDSAMYFCATQPPVRGRNTEAFFGQGTRLTVV.